One and the same sample provided the 24 T cell receptor beta chains below, sequenced in a study of blood T cell repertoires in COVID-19. Using immunoSEQ multiplex PCR, the repertoire was profiled, and TCRdb retains in-frame clones only, with some absent. The sample yields a few hundred thousand clones, more than 85% seen once. Sequencing was carried out using PBMCs or T cells enriched from blood (not recorded which). These receptors all come from an older woman who had recovered from COVID-19.

The chain joins TRBV11-2 to TRBJ2-3; 11 nucleotides match TRBD1. Trimming at V came to 5 bases and at J to 5 bases, leaving 3 bases not matched to a gene. CDR1 SGHAT and CDR2 FQNNGV come from the germline V gene. CDR3 length: 14 residues. The CDR3 reads CASSPGQGGDTQYF. CDR3 sequence (DNA): TGTGCCAGCAGCCCGGGACAGGGGGGAGATACGCAGTATTTT.

As for this clone: Distinct nucleotide sequences in the sample also encode this CDR3. The J gene is TRBJ2-1, the V gene TRBV2; 8 nucleotides align to TRBD1. J was trimmed by 0 bases and V by 4 bases; bases with no gene match: 2. The CDR3 spans 15 residues. The germline CDR1 and CDR2 sequences are SNHLY and FYNNEI. CDR3 region: CASSGDRGSYNEQFF. For the CDR3, the DNA is TGTGCCAGCAGTGGCGACAGGGGCTCCTACAATGAGCAGTTCTTC.

This chain uses TRBV29-1 with TRBJ1-4; 10 nucleotides agree with TRBD1. V shed 4 bases and J 7 bases; nucleotides not matched to a gene: 15. The CDR3 is 17 residues long. The germline CDR1 and CDR2 sequences are SQVTM and ANQGSEA. Here the CDR3 DNA reads TGCAGCGTTGTCTCGTCCCGGGACAGGGGAAAGAGTGAAAAACTGTTTTTT. Residues: CSVVSSRDRGKSEKLFF.

This clone was recorded once. As DNA, the CDR3 is TGTGCCAGCAGTTTCTCGACAGGGGGCTTAAGATCACCCCTCCACTTT. It translates to CASSFSTGGLRSPLHF. The chain is built from TRBV27 and TRBJ1-6; 10 nucleotides line up with TRBD1. Germline V gene sequence: CDR1 MNHEY, CDR2 SMNVEV (reference sequence). The CDR3 extends over 16 amino acids. J was trimmed by 10 bases and V by 3 bases; bases with no gene match: 9.

The chain is built from TRBV5-1 and TRBJ1-2; D remains ambiguous. Looked up from germline, CDR1 is SGHRS and CDR2 is YFSETQ. The V gene lost 0 bases and the J gene lost 7 bases, with 4 bases spanning the gap. The CDR3 contains 11 residues. The CDR3 reads CASSLGAGYTF. DNA of the CDR3: TGCGCCAGCAGCTTGGGAGCTGGCTACACCTTC. Combining the CDR3 with reference TRBV5-1 and TRBJ1-2 gives the whole variable domain KAGVTQTPRYLIKTRGQQVTLSCSPISGHRSVSWYQQTPGQGLQFLFEYFSETQRNKGNFPGRFSGRQFSNSRSEMNVSTLELGDSALYLCASSLGAGYTFGSGTRLTVV.

This chain uses TRBV11-2 with TRBJ2-5; 9 bases match TRBD1. Germline V gene data show CDR1 as SGHAT and CDR2 as FQNNGV. V gave up 5 bases and J gave up 5 bases; unmatched junction bases: 12. The CDR3 loop spans 16 amino acids. The CDR3 reads CASSPRQGDGRETQYF. The DNA for the CDR3 is TGTGCCAGCAGCCCGCGACAGGGGGATGGTCGGGAGACCCAGTACTTC.

The chain joins TRBV6-5 to TRBJ2-2, with a possible D match to TRBD1 (6 bases). The CDR3 extends over 13 amino acids. V was trimmed by 6 bases and J by 10 bases, leaving 15 bases between them. Germline loops: CDR1 MNHEY, CDR2 SVGAGI. The DNA for the CDR3 is TGTGCCAGCAGCCGCTTCAGGGGAGAGGAGCTGTTTTTT. It specifies CASSRFRGEELFF.

The V and J genes are TRBV12-5 and TRBJ1-2; 9 bases line up with TRBD1. V lost 0 bases and J lost 2; bases outside the gene matches: 10. The CDR3 has 18 residues. CDR1 is LGHNT, CDR2 FRNRAP, per germline. The CDR3 nucleotides read TGTGCTAGTGGTTTGGTACAGGGGGCGGACGTAGGAAACTATGGCTACACCTTC. Its translation: CASGLVQGADVGNYGYTF.

The rearrangement joins TRBV27 to TRBJ1-6, with 8 bases aligning to TRBD1. The V and J ends lost 4 bases and 7 bases, in that order; junction bases with no gene match: 9. Germline V gene lookup returns CDR1 MNHEY and CDR2 SMNVEV (reference sequence). The CDR3 spans 16 residues. The CDR3: CASSSRTGKGNSPLHF. The CDR3 DNA reads as TGTGCCAGCAGTTCCCGGACAGGGAAGGGCAATTCACCCCTCCACTTT.

This clone was detected only once. The V gene is TRBV29-1, the J gene TRBJ2-7; D gene uncertain. Trimming shortened V by 0 bases and J by 0 bases, and 6 bases separated the two germline ends. This CDR3 has 13 amino acids. CDR1 SQVTM and CDR2 ANQGSEA come from the germline V gene. CDR3 in DNA: TGCAGCGTTGAAGACCAGTTCTCCTACGAGCAGTACTTC. Encoded protein: CSVEDQFSYEQYF.

CDR3: CATSGGRDRDPSNYGYTF. CDR3 sequence (DNA): TGTGCCACCAGTGGTGGCCGGGACAGGGACCCCTCTAACTATGGCTACACCTTC. This chain uses TRBV24-1 with TRBJ1-2; 9 nucleotides match TRBD1. This CDR3 is 18 amino acids long. Trimming took 5 bases from V and 0 from J; bases not matched to a gene: 12. Germline CDR1 and CDR2: KGHDR and SFDVKD.

This clone occurred a few times. This rearrangement joins TRBV3-1 (or the pseudogene TRBV3-2) to TRBJ1-3, with 10 bases that match TRBD1. V shed 4 bases and J 3 bases; nucleotides not matched to a gene: 9. Per the germline V gene, CDR1 is LGHDT and CDR2 is YNNKEL (reference sequence). CDR3 length: 17 amino acids. The CDR3 DNA reads as TGTGCCAGCAGCCCGGACAGGGGGGTACTGGGTGGAAACACCATATATTTT. Translated: CASSPDRGVLGGNTIYF.

The chain recombines TRBV19 with TRBJ1-5; possibly TRBD1 for D (6 bases). Germline CDR1 LNHDA, CDR2 SQIVND (reference sequence). This CDR3 comprises 17 residues. Trimming removed 6 bases from V and 1 base from J, with 19 bases in between. CDR3 DNA sequence: TGTGCCAGTAGCCCTCAGGGGAGGGGACTAAGCAATCAGCCCCAGCATTTT. This gives the protein CASSPQGRGLSNQPQHF.

CDR3: CASSFLSTNYGYTF. The CDR3 nucleotides are TGTGCCAGCAGCTTTTTGTCTACCAACTATGGCTACACCTTC. The chain links TRBV7-9 to TRBJ1-2; D not certain. Germline CDR1 and CDR2: SEHNR and FQNEAQ (reference sequence). Trimming removed 3 bases from V and 2 bases from J, with 10 bases in between. The CDR3 is 14 amino acids. Using reference TRBV7-9 and TRBJ1-2 for the parts outside the CDR3, the full variable domain is DTGVSQNPRHKITKRGQNVTFRCDPISEHNRLYWYRQTLGQGPEFLTYFQNEAQLEKSRLLSDRFSAERPKGSFSTLEIQRTEQGDSAMYLCASSFLSTNYGYTFGSGTRLTVV.

This chain joins TRBV11-3 and TRBJ2-7; possibly TRBD2 for D (7 bases). The V end was cut by 1 base, the J end by 3 bases, with 13 bases between. This CDR3 has 15 residues. Germline V gene sequence: CDR1 SGHNT, CDR2 YENEEA. The CDR3 is CASSLARGALYEQYF. In DNA form, the CDR3 reads TGTGCCAGCAGCTTAGCACGGGGGGCACTCTACGAGCAGTACTTC.

This clone was picked up one time. The chain employs TRBV5-1 and TRBJ1-2, with D unresolved. The CDR3 extends over 13 amino acids. Trimming shortened V by 1 base and J by 4 bases, and 8 bases separated the two germline ends. Germline lookup yields CDR1 SGHRS and CDR2 YFSETQ. DNA of the CDR3: TGCGCCAGCAGCTTGTACGGGGTCTATGGCTACACCTTC. Its protein is CASSLYGVYGYTF.

This chain joins TRBV10-3 and TRBJ1-1; D might be TRBD1 (5 bases). The germline V gene encodes CDR1 ENHRY and CDR2 SYGVKD. The CDR3 runs 15 residues. The V and J ends lost 6 bases and 7 bases respectively, with 21 bases between them. CDR3 sequence reads: CAIRREAGRAIEAFF. The CDR3 DNA follows: TGTGCCATCAGGAGGGAGGCGGGCAGGGCAATTGAAGCTTTCTTT.

The chain couples TRBV3-1 (or the pseudogene TRBV3-2) to TRBJ2-3, with 7 nucleotides matching TRBD1. Per the germline V gene, CDR1 is LGHDT and CDR2 is YNNKEL (reference sequence). CDR3 size: 12 residues. The J segment lost 8 bases and the V segment lost 8 bases, leaving 7 bases of the junction unmatched. CDR3 sequence reads: CASGRGGGTQYF. The CDR3 DNA is TGTGCCAGCGGGAGAGGGGGCGGTACGCAGTATTTT.

This clone was observed once. The chain employs TRBV6-5 and TRBJ1-6, with D possibly being TRBD1 (5 bases). The CDR3 has 15 amino acids. The germline V gene encodes CDR1 MNHEY and CDR2 SVGAGI. V gave up 2 bases and J gave up 7 bases, with 12 bases separating them. DNA for the CDR3: TGTGCCAGCAGTTACACGACAGCGGGGAATTCACCCCTCCACTTT. Its translation: CASSYTTAGNSPLHF.

This clone showed up just once. The chain joins TRBV19 to TRBJ2-1; tentatively, D is TRBD1 (6 bases). Germline V gene data show CDR1 as LNHDA and CDR2 as SQIVND (reference sequence). Trimming shortened V by 5 bases and J by 2 bases, and 10 bases separated the two germline ends. CDR3 length equals 14 residues. CDR3 DNA: TGTGCCAGTAGTTGGGGGCGACCCTACAATGAGCAGTTCTTC. This sequence encodes CASSWGRPYNEQFF.

CDR3: CATSRDRLAGPIGNEQFF. The CDR3, as DNA: TGTGCCACCAGCAGAGATAGGCTAGCGGGGCCTATCGGCAATGAGCAGTTCTTC. The gene calls are TRBV15 and TRBJ2-1; 9 bases are a match to TRBD2. The CDR3 totals 18 residues. Germline CDR1 and CDR2: LNHNV and YYDKDF (reference sequence). J was trimmed by 6 bases and V by 0 bases; bases with no gene match: 12. The whole variable domain, filled in from reference TRBV15 and TRBJ2-1, reads DAMVIQNPRYQVTQFGKPVTLSCSQTLNHNVMYWYQQKSSQAPKLLFHYYDKDFNNEADTPDNFQSRRPNTSFCFLDIRSPGLGDTAMYLCATSRDRLAGPIGNEQFFGPGTRLTVL.

The V gene is TRBV7-8, the J gene TRBJ2-7; 9 nucleotides line up with TRBD1. From germline, CDR1 is SGHVS and CDR2 FQNEAQ. J gave up 7 bases and V 4 bases, and 11 bases lay outside the gene matches. CDR3 length equals 15 residues. In nucleotides, the CDR3 is TGTGCCAGCAGCTCCCCGGGACAGGGATCGTGGGAGCAGTACTTC. Its translation is CASSSPGQGSWEQYF.

V gene TRBV13 combines with J gene TRBJ2-5, with D tentatively TRBD1 (6 bases). This CDR3 comprises 16 residues. The V gene's germline CDR1 is PRHDT and CDR2 FYEKMQ (reference sequence). The V and J ends lost 0 bases and 5 bases respectively, with 16 bases between them. Here the CDR3 DNA reads TGTGCCAGCAGCTTAGGTGGGACAAGACTCGGGGAGACCCAGTACTTC. It specifies CASSLGGTRLGETQYF.

This clone was observed a single time. The rearrangement links TRBV27 to TRBJ2-7; possible D gene TRBD1, 5 bases. There are 14 residues in the CDR3. Between the trimmed V and J ends, which lost 7 bases and 2 bases, there was a span of 15 bases. In germline, CDR1 is MNHEY, CDR2 SMNVEV (reference sequence). Here the CDR3 DNA reads TGTGCCAGCACCGGCAGGGCCGAACCCTACGAGCAGTACGTC. Translated: CASTGRAEPYEQYV.